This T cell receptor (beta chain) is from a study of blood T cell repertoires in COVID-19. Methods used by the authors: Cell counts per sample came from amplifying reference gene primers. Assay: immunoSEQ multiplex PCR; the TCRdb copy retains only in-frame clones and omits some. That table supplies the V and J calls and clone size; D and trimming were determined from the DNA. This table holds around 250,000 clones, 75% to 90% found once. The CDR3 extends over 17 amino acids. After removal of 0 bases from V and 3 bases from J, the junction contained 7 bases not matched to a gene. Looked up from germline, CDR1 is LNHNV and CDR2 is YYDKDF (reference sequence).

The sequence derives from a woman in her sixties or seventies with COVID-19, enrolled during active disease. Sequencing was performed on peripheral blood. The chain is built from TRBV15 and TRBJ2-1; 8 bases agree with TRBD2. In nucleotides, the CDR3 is TGTGCCACCAGCAGAGATAGGCTAGCGGGTTACTACAATGAGCAGTTCTTC. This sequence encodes CATSRDRLAGYYNEQFF.